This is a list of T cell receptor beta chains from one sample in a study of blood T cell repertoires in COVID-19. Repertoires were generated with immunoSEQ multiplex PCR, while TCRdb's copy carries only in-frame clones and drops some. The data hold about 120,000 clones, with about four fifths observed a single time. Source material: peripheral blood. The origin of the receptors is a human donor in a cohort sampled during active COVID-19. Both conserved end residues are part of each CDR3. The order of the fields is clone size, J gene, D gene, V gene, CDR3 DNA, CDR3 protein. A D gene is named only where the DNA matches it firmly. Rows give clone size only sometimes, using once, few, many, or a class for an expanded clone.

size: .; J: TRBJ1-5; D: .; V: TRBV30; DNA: TGTGCCTGGAGTTTCGGGGTCAATCAGCCCCAGCATTTT; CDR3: CAWSFGVNQPQHF
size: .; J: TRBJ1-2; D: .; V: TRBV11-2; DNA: TGTGCCAGCAGCTCGTTGCGGGGTCCGAACTATGGCTACACCTTC; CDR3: CASSSLRGPNYGYTF
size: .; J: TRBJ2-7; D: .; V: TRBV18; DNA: TGTGCCAGCTCACCACCGGCCGGGTACGAGCAGTACTTC; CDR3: CASSPPAGYEQYF
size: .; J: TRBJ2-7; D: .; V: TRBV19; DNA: TGTGCCAGTAGTTCGGGACACCGATACGAGCAGTACTTC; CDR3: CASSSGHRYEQYF
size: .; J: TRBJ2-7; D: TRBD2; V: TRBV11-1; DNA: TGTGCCAGCAGCTTAGTTGGGACTAGCGACTCCTACGAGCAGTACTTC; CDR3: CASSLVGTSDSYEQYF
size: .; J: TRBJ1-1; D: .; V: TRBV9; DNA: TGTGCCAGCAGCGTCGACAGTGGCACTGAAGCTTTCTTT; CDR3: CASSVDSGTEAFF
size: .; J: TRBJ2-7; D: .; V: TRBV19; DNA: TGTGCCAGTAGGAATAGCGGTCCGTCCTACGAGCAGTACTTC; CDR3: CASRNSGPSYEQYF
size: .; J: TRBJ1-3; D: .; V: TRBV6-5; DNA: TGTGCCAGCAGTTACAGCTCGAGGCAAGGAAACACCATATATTTT; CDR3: CASSYSSRQGNTIYF
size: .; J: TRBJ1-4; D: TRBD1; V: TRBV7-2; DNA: TGTGCCAGCAGGAGGGACAGACTTAATGAAAAACTGTTTTTT; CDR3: CASRRDRLNEKLFF
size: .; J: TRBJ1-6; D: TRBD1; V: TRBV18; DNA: TGTGCCAGCTCACCAGTCGGACAGGGCTCACCCCTCCACTTT; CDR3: CASSPVGQGSPLHF
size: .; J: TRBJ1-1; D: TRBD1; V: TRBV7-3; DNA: TGTGCCAGCAGCCTCCGACAGGGTCGGAACACTGAAGCTTTCTTT; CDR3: CASSLRQGRNTEAFF
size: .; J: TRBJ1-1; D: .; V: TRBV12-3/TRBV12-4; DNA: TGTGCCTCCAGGGCCTCGAACACTGAAGCTTTCTTT; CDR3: CASRASNTEAFF
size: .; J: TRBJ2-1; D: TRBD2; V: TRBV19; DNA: TGTGCCACCAGGAGGACTAGCACCGCCGGCTCCTACAATGAGCAGTTCTTC; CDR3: CATRRTSTAGSYNEQFF
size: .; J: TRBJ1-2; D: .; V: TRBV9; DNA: TGTGCCAGCAGTCAGGCCCGAAACTATGGCTACACCTTC; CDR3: CASSQARNYGYTF
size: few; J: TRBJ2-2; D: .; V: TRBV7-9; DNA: TGTGCCAGCAGCTTATTACTGAACACCGGGGAGCTGTTTTTT; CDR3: CASSLLLNTGELFF
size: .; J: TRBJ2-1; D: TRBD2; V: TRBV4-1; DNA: TGCGCCAGCAGCCCCCACGCCTCTAGCGGGCGATACAATGAGCAGTTCTTC; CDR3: CASSPHASSGRYNEQFF
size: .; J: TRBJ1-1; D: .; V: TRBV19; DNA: TGTGCCAGTAGTATTATTGGGAGCACTGAAGCTTTCTTT; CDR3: CASSIIGSTEAFF
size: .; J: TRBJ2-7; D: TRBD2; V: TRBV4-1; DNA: TGCGCCAGCAGCCAGGCCACTAGCGGGGGCTACGAGCAGTACTTC; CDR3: CASSQATSGGYEQYF
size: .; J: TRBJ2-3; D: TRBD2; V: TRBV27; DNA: TGTGCCAGCAGCCTCCTAGCGGGGGGTAGCACAGATACGCAGTATTTT; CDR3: CASSLLAGGSTDTQYF
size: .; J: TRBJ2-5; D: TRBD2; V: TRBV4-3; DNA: TGCGCCAGCAGCCAAGATGGGGGGGGGAGGAAGACCCAGTACTTC; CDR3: CASSQDGGGRKTQYF
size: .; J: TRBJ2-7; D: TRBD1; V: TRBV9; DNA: TGTGCCAGCAGCGAGGGACAGGGGGGGATCTACGAGCAGTACTTC; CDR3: CASSEGQGGIYEQYF
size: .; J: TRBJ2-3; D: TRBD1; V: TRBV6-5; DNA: TGTGCCAGCAGACCACGACAGGGTTCCACAGATACGCAGTATTTT; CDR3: CASRPRQGSTDTQYF
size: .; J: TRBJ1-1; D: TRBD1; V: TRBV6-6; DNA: TGTGCCAGCAGTCTAGCCGGGACAGGGTCCACTGAAGCTTTCTTT; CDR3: CASSLAGTGSTEAFF
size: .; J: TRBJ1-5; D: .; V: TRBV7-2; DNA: TGTGCCAGCAGCTTAGGAGGGGGTTATAGCAATCAGCCCCAGCATTTT; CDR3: CASSLGGGYSNQPQHF
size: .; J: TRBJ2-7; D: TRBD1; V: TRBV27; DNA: TGTGCCAGCAGTTTTCGGGACAGAAACTACGAGCAGTACTTC; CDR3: CASSFRDRNYEQYF
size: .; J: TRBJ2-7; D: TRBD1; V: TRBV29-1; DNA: TGCAGCGTTGCCGGGACAGGACCTTACGAGCAGTACTTC; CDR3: CSVAGTGPYEQYF
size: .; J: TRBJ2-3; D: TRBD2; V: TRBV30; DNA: TGTGCCTGGAGCCGACTAGCGGGAGGGAGTTCAGATACGCAGTATTTT; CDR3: CAWSRLAGGSSDTQYF
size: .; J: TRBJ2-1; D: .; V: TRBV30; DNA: TGTGCCTGGAGTGTCCAGTACAATGAGCAGTTCTTC; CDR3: CAWSVQYNEQFF
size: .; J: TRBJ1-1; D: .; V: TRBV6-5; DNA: TGTGCCAGCAGTTACGGGACAAACACTGAAGCTTTCTTT; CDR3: CASSYGTNTEAFF
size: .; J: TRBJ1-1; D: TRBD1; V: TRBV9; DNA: TGTGCCAGCAGCGGACGGTGGGAGACAGGGGGCATGAACACTGAAGCTTTCTTT; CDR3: CASSGRWETGGMNTEAFF
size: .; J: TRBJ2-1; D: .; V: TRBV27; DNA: TGTGCCAGCAGCCCTCGGTCCCGGAGGTCCTACAATGAGCAGTTCTTC; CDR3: CASSPRSRRSYNEQFF
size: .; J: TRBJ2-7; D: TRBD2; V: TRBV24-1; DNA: TGTGCCACCCCAGCGACTAGCGGGAGTTACGAGCAGTACTTC; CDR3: CATPATSGSYEQYF
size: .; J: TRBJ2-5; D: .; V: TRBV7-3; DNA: TGTGCCAGCAGCGAAAGGACTGGAGCCGAGGCGACCCAGTACTTC; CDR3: CASSERTGAEATQYF
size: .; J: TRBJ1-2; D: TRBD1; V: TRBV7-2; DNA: TGTGCCAGCAGCTTTAAGGGTACGGGGACAGGGGGAGTTGGCTACACCTTC; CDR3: CASSFKGTGTGGVGYTF
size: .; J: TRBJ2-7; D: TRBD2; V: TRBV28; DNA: TGTGCCAGCAGTCCAACTAGCGGACCACACTACGAGCAGTACTTC; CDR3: CASSPTSGPHYEQYF
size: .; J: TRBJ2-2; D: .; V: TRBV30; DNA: TGTGCCTGGAATAGGGGGTTCACCGGGGAGCTGTTTTTT; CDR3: CAWNRGFTGELFF